This T cell receptor (beta chain) was recorded in a study of blood T cell repertoires in COVID-19. Study-wide background: Specimens from acute and convalescent COVID-19 originated in the United States, Italy and Spain. T cells, B-cell-depleted T cells, or PBMCs supplied cDNA or gDNA.

The table came from immunoSEQ multiplex PCR; TCRdb's copy has only in-frame clones and leaves some out. The repertoire holds roughly 230,000 clones, around 83% seen once, with just over 8.5% in the top ten. This CDR3 has 12 residues. CDR1 is SGHVS, CDR2 FQNEAQ, per germline. V was pared by 4 bases and J by 7 bases, with 11 bases between. This clone was seen only once. Sequenced material: peripheral blood. The sequence was obtained from a man aged 40-50 years with active or convalescent COVID-19. V usage is TRBV7-8 and J usage is TRBJ2-7, with D possibly matching TRBD1 (6 bases). CDR3 protein: CASSSTGREQYF. CDR3 in DNA: TGTGCCAGCAGCTCAACAGGGCGGGAGCAGTACTTC.